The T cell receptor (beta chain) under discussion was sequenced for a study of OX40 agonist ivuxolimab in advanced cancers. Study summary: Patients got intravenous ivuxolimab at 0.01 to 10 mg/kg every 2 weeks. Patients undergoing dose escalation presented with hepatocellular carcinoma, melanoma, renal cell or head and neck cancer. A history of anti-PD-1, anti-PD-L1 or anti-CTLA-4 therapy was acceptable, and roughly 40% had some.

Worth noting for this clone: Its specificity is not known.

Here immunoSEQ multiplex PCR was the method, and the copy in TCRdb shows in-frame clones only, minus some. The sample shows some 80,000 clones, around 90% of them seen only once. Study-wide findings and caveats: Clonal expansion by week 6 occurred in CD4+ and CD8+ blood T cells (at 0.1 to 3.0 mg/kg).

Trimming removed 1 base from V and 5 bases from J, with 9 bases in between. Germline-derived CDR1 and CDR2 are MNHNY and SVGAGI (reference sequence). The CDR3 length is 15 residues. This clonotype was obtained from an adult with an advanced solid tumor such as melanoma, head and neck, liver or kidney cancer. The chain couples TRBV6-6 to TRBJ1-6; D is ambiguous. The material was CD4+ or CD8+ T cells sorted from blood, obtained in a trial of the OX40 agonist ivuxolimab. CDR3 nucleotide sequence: TGTGCCAGCAGTTACTGGGCAGAAAATAATTCACCCCTCCACTTT. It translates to CASSYWAENNSPLHF.